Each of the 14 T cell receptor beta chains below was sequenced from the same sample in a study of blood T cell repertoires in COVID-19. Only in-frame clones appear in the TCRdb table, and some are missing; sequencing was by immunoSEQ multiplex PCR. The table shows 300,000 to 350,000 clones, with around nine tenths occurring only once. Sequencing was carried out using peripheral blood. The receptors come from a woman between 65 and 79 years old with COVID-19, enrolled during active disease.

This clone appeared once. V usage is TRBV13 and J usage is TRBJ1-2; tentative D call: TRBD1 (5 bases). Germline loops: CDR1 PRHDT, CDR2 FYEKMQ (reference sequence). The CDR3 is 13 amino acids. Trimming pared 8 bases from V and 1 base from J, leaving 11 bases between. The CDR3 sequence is CASGYGGNYGYTF. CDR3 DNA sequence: TGTGCCAGCGGGTACGGGGGTAACTATGGCTACACCTTC.

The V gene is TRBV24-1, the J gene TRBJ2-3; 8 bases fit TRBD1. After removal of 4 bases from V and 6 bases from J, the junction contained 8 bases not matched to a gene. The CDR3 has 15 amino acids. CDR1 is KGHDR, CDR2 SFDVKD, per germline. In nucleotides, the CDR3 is TGTGCCACCAGTGACCGGACAGGGATTTTGGATACGCAGTATTTT. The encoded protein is CATSDRTGILDTQYF.

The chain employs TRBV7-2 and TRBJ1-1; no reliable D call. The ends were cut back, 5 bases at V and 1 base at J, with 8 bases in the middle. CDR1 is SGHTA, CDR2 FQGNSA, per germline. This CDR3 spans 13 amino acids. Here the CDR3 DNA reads TGTGCCAGCAGCGCTCGAGGGAACACTGAAGCTTTCTTT. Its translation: CASSARGNTEAFF.

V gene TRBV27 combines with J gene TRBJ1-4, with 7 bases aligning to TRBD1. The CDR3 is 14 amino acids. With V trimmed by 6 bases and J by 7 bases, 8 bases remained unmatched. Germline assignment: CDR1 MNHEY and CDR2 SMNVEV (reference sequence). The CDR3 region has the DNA TGTGCCAGCAGCGGCTTGGACAGGTCTGAAAAACTGTTTTTT. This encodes CASSGLDRSEKLFF.

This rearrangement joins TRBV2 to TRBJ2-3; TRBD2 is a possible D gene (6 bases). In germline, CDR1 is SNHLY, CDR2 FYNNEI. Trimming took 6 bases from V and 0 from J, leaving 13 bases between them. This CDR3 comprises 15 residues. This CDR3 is CASRPSGPSTDTQYF. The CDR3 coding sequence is TGTGCCAGCAGGCCCAGCGGGCCTAGCACAGATACGCAGTATTTT.

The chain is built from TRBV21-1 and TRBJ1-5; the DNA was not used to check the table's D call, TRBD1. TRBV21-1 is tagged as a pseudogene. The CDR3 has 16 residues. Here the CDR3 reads CASSPSTGGGPQPQHF. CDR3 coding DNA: TGTGCCAGCAGCCCTAGCACAGGGGGCGGCCCTCAGCCCCAGCATTTT.

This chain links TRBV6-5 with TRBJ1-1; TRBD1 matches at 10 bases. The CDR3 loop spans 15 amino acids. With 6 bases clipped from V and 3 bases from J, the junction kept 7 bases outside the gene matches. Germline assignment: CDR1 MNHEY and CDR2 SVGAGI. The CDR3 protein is CASSGDRGRYTEAFF. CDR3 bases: TGTGCCAGCAGCGGGGACAGGGGTCGATACACTGAAGCTTTCTTT.

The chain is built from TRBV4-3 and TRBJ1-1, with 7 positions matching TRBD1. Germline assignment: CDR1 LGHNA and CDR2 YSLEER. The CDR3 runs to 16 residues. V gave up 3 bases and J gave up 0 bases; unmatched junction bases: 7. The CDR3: CASSHRPGQMNTEAFF. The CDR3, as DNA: TGCGCCAGCAGCCACAGGCCGGGACAGATGAACACTGAAGCTTTCTTT.

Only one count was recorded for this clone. DNA of the CDR3: TGTGCCACCAGCGCAGTCTATCAGCCCCAGCATTTT. Translated: CATSAVYQPQHF. This chain uses TRBV15 with TRBJ1-5, with unresolved D. The germline V gene has CDR1 LNHNV and CDR2 YYDKDF (reference sequence). Trimming took off 5 bases at V and 5 bases at J, with 7 bases between the two ends. The CDR3 covers 12 residues.

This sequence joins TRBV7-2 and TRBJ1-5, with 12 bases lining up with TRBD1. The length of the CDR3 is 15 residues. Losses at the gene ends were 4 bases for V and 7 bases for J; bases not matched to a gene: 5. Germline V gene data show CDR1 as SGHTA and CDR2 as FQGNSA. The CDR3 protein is CASSWGTGGEQPQHF. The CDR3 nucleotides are TGTGCCAGCAGCTGGGGGACAGGGGGCGAACAGCCCCAGCATTTT. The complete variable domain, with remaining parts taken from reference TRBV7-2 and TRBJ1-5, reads GAGVSQSPSNKVTEKGKDVELRCDPISGHTALYWYRQSLGQGLEFLIYFQGNSAPDKSGLPSDRFSAERTGGSVSTLTIQRTQQEDSAVYLCASSWGTGGEQPQHFGDGTRLSIL.

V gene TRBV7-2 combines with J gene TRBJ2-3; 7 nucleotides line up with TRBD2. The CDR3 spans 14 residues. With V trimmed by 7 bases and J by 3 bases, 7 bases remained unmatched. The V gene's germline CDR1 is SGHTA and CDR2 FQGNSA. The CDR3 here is CASTLERGTDTQYF. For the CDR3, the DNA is TGTGCCAGCACCTTGGAGCGGGGAACAGATACGCAGTATTTT.

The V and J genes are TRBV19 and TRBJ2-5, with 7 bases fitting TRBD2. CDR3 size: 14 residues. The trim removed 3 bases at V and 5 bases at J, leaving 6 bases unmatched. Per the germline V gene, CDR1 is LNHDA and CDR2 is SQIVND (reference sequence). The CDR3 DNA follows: TGTGCCAGTAGTATCTATAAGGGAGGGGAGACCCAGTACTTC. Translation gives CASSIYKGGETQYF.

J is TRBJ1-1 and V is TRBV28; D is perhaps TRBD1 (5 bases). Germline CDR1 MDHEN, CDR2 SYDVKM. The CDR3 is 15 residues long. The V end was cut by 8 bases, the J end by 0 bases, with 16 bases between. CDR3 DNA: TGTGCCAGCCTTGTGGGGCAGGGAATGAACACTGAAGCTTTCTTT. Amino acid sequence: CASLVGQGMNTEAFF.

CDR3 nucleotide sequence: TGTGCCAGCAGCCAAGGTCCCGGGAATAGGTATGGCTACACCTTC. Translating gives CASSQGPGNRYGYTF. This chain uses TRBV3-1 (or the pseudogene TRBV3-2) with TRBJ1-2; no definite D call. This CDR3 is 15 amino acids long. Deletions cut 1 base from V and 5 bases from J, with 14 bases between. From germline, CDR1 is LGHDT and CDR2 YNNKEL (reference sequence).